These T cell receptor beta chains were read from a single sample in a study of read filtering for tumor transcriptome and immune sequencing. MiXCR, run by TCRdb on the reads, gives a single entry per CDR3 protein. The repertoire holds roughly 59,000 distinct CDR3 sequences, about 19% seen once, with roughly a tenth in the top ten. The sequenced material came from a population of CD138-negative cells sorted from bone marrow. All receptors derive from a donor at least 40 years old with multiple myeloma. Both conserved end residues are trimmed from each CDR3. Fields, in order: V gene, clone size, J gene, CDR3 protein. Clone size is shown for a subset of rows, as once, few, many or a class of expanded clone.

v_call: TRBV15; clone_size: many; j_call: TRBJ1-1; cdr3_aa: AVGQVNTEAF
v_call: TRBV11-2; clone_size: many; j_call: TRBJ2-7; cdr3_aa: ASSWERGNEQY
v_call: TRBV5-1; clone_size: many; j_call: TRBJ2-1; cdr3_aa: ASSQPTTDSTFYNEQF
v_call: TRBV10-2; clone_size: once; j_call: TRBJ2-3; cdr3_aa: ASSSSGGTTDTQY
v_call: TRBV5-1; clone_size: many; j_call: TRBJ2-2; cdr3_aa: ASSSGALTGELF
v_call: TRBV7-8; clone_size: NA; j_call: TRBJ2-7; cdr3_aa: ASSLGRERYEQY
v_call: TRBV19; clone_size: many; j_call: TRBJ2-3; cdr3_aa: ASSLGTASGYTDTQY
v_call: TRBV29-1; clone_size: many; j_call: TRBJ2-7; cdr3_aa: SVEDPAAYEQY
v_call: TRBV10-2; clone_size: many; j_call: TRBJ2-3; cdr3_aa: ASSVLAGNTDTQY
v_call: TRBV7-2; clone_size: few; j_call: TRBJ2-7; cdr3_aa: ASSPGLAGTYEQY
v_call: TRBV20-1; clone_size: medium-sized; j_call: TRBJ2-1; cdr3_aa: SATPLGLSYNEQF
v_call: TRBV29-1; clone_size: NA; j_call: TRBJ2-1; cdr3_aa: SVAGQAYSERF
v_call: TRBV6-1; clone_size: many; j_call: TRBJ1-2; cdr3_aa: ASTGSNANYGYT
v_call: TRBV20-1; clone_size: NA; j_call: TRBJ2-7; cdr3_aa: SARLTQRGGQY
v_call: TRBV19; clone_size: many; j_call: TRBJ1-5; cdr3_aa: ASTIFGQSNQPQH
v_call: TRBV14; clone_size: many; j_call: TRBJ2-1; cdr3_aa: ASSQDIGYIEQF
v_call: TRBV4-1; clone_size: many; j_call: TRBJ1-5; cdr3_aa: ASSQDLTGGQPQH
v_call: TRBV5-1; clone_size: many; j_call: TRBJ2-7; cdr3_aa: ASSLVPGLAGPILFLYEQY
v_call: TRBV7-2; clone_size: many; j_call: TRBJ2-1; cdr3_aa: ASSLEARNNEQF
v_call: TRBV7-9; clone_size: many; j_call: TRBJ1-6; cdr3_aa: ASSLAKRNSPLH
v_call: TRBV6-5; clone_size: many; j_call: TRBJ2-3; cdr3_aa: ASSPPGIDTQY
v_call: TRBV9; clone_size: medium-sized; j_call: TRBJ2-1; cdr3_aa: ASSQTSSSYNEQF
v_call: TRBV4-1; clone_size: many; j_call: TRBJ1-5; cdr3_aa: ASSKGASNQPQH
v_call: TRBV29-1; clone_size: NA; j_call: TRBJ2-3; cdr3_aa: SVGSADTQY
v_call: TRBV28; clone_size: NA; j_call: TRBJ2-2; cdr3_aa: ASSPSWGVGELF
v_call: TRBV11-2; clone_size: many; j_call: TRBJ2-1; cdr3_aa: ASSPSSHRSNEQF
v_call: TRBV29-1; clone_size: many; j_call: TRBJ2-3; cdr3_aa: SVEADTDTQY
v_call: TRBV20-1; clone_size: few; j_call: TRBJ2-2; cdr3_aa: SASKGAANTGELL
v_call: TRBV20-1; clone_size: many; j_call: TRBJ2-7; cdr3_aa: SAGAPGQGDYEQY
v_call: TRBV4-1; clone_size: many; j_call: TRBJ2-7; cdr3_aa: ASSQGFDLTYEQY
v_call: TRBV6-1; clone_size: many; j_call: TRBJ2-2; cdr3_aa: ASLPGGRGGELF
v_call: TRBV6-5; clone_size: few; j_call: TRBJ2-7; cdr3_aa: ASSYFGTSYEQY
v_call: TRBV29-1; clone_size: NA; j_call: TRBJ2-1; cdr3_aa: SVEDRGYDYEQF
v_call: TRBV24-1; clone_size: many; j_call: TRBJ2-1; cdr3_aa: ATSDPRSGGANEQF
v_call: TRBV4-1; clone_size: many; j_call: TRBJ2-7; cdr3_aa: ASSQWTGGPYEQY
v_call: TRBV12-3/TRBV12-4; clone_size: many; j_call: TRBJ2-1; cdr3_aa: ASNGDSGRSGEQF
v_call: TRBV4-2; clone_size: NA; j_call: TRBJ2-6; cdr3_aa: ASSQDGGNTGFSGANVLT
v_call: TRBV28; clone_size: many; j_call: TRBJ2-7; cdr3_aa: ASRGTLWGEQY
v_call: TRBV5-1; clone_size: many; j_call: TRBJ2-3; cdr3_aa: ASSLEGTHYTDTQY
v_call: TRBV5-1; clone_size: many; j_call: TRBJ2-1; cdr3_aa: ASSLARRLAGGPYSYNEQF
v_call: TRBV7-3; clone_size: many; j_call: TRBJ2-5; cdr3_aa: ASSQNGAQETQY
v_call: TRBV10-3; clone_size: few; j_call: TRBJ1-3; cdr3_aa: AIKDRAGNTIY
v_call: TRBV5-1; clone_size: many; j_call: TRBJ1-1; cdr3_aa: ASSEQGFTEAF
v_call: TRBV7-9; clone_size: NA; j_call: TRBJ2-1; cdr3_aa: SSIPPGALISNEQF
v_call: TRBV20-1; clone_size: few; j_call: TRBJ2-1; cdr3_aa: SAHTGTRINEQF
v_call: TRBV28; clone_size: many; j_call: TRBJ2-7; cdr3_aa: ASSLWHAREQY